What follows are 21 T cell receptor beta chains derived from one specimen sequenced in a study of shared clonotypes between healthy human individuals. Clones were sequenced by immunoSEQ multiplex PCR, and TCRdb holds only the in-frame ones, with some missing. The sample has about 460,000 clones, more than 70% seen once; the top ten hold 12%. Sample: PBMCs. These receptors were obtained from a woman in her thirties or forties in good health. Some clones in this sample may be carry-over from other donors' samples.

The chain employs TRBV19 and TRBJ1-5, with TRBD1 as a possible D gene (6 bases). Germline lookup yields CDR1 LNHDA and CDR2 SQIVND (reference sequence). Between the trimmed V and J ends, which lost 7 bases and 3 bases, there was a span of 22 bases. The CDR3 is made up of 17 amino acids. CDR3 sequence (DNA): TGTGCCAGTACTCTTACAGGGATCCTTGTTTCCAATCAGCCCCAGCATTTT. This translates into CASTLTGILVSNQPQHF.

In nucleotides, the CDR3 is TGTGCCAGCTTCAGGGGCAGGGTAGGGAATGAGCAGTTCTTC. It translates to CASFRGRVGNEQFF. The chain uses TRBV14 and TRBJ2-1; TRBD1 is a possible D gene (6 bases). CDR3 length equals 14 residues. Germline-derived CDR1 and CDR2 are SGHDN and FVKESK. Trimming stripped 8 bases from V and 7 bases from J, with 18 bases between.

The chain has TRBV9 and TRBJ2-7; D possibly corresponds to TRBD2 (6 bases). The CDR3 spans 16 residues. Per the germline V gene, CDR1 is SGDLS and CDR2 is YYNGEE. The V end was cut by 5 bases, the J end by 0 bases, with 18 bases between. Written as DNA, the CDR3 is TGTGCCAGCAGTGATACCGGGACTGACATCTCCTACGAGCAGTACTTC. Amino acids: CASSDTGTDISYEQYF.

V and J are TRBV5-6 and TRBJ2-7; a weak D match, TRBD1 (6 bases). The germline V and J ends were trimmed by 3 bases and 0 bases, with 10 bases remaining between them. This CDR3 spans 14 amino acids. Germline lookup yields CDR1 SGHDT and CDR2 YYEEEE. CDR3 protein: CASSSGTISYEQYF. The DNA of the CDR3 is TGTGCCAGCAGCTCTGGGACAATCTCCTACGAGCAGTACTTC.

A word on this clone: A far larger clone is just one base off, so this is likely a read error. The gene calls are TRBV6-5 and TRBJ1-2; tentative D call: TRBD1 (5 bases). Germline-derived CDR1 and CDR2 are MNHEY and SVGAGI. V lost 6 bases to trimming and J lost 2 bases, with 7 bases between them. The CDR3 is made up of 12 amino acids. In DNA, the CDR3 is TGTGCCAGCAGAGACAGAAACTATGGCTACACCTTC. Amino acid sequence: CASRDRNYGYTF.

V gene TRBV5-1 combines with J gene TRBJ1-1, with TRBD1 identical over 8 bases. CDR1 SGHRS and CDR2 YFSETQ come from the germline V gene. The CDR3 consists of 14 residues. J was trimmed by 11 bases and V by 0 bases; bases with no gene match: 9. CDR3 in DNA: TGCGCCAGCAGCTTGGGCGCAGGGGGCGGTGGGGCTTTCTTT. Translated, it gives CASSLGAGGGGAFF.

Turning to this clone: Only one base separates this from a far larger clonotype, so it likely reflects a read error. The chain has TRBV19 and TRBJ2-7; tentatively, D is TRBD1 or TRBD2 (5 bases each). This CDR3 contains 15 residues. The V end lost 6 bases, the J end lost 3 bases, and 18 bases lay between the germline ends. The germline V gene encodes CDR1 LNHDA and CDR2 SQIVND (reference sequence). CDR3 in amino acids: CASRLRGREVYEQYF. The CDR3 bases are TGTGCCAGTAGACTTCGGGGCAGGGAAGTCTACGAGCAGTACTTC.

The rearrangement joins TRBV7-8 to TRBJ2-5; D is uncertain. The CDR3 is 14 residues long. V was clipped by 1 base and J by 1 base, with 7 bases between them. Germline CDR1 is SGHVS and CDR2 is FQNEAQ. The CDR3 sequence is CASSLGTLQETQYF. The CDR3 nucleotides read TGTGCCAGCAGCTTAGGGACCCTCCAAGAGACCCAGTACTTC.

A word on this clone: Given a much more abundant clone one base away, this may be a read error. The rearrangement uses TRBV5-1 and TRBJ2-1, with D possibly being TRBD2 (6 bases). Germline CDR1 is SGHRS and CDR2 is YFSETQ. This CDR3 comprises 12 residues. CDR3 sequence (DNA): TGCGCCAGCAGGAGGGAGGACAATGTGCAGTTCTTC. Amino acid sequence: CASRREDNVQFF. Full variable domain (outside the CDR3, taken from reference TRBV5-1 and TRBJ2-1): KAGVTQTPRYLIKTRGQQVTLSCSPISGHRSVSWYQQTPGQGLQFLFEYFSETQRNKGNFPGRFSGRQFSNSRSEMNVSTLELGDSALYLCASRREDNVQFFGPGTRLTVL.

The rearrangement joins TRBV29-1 to TRBJ2-1, with 10 bases aligning to TRBD1. Germline V gene lookup returns CDR1 SQVTM and CDR2 ANQGSEA. With 3 bases clipped from V and 7 bases from J, the junction kept 9 bases outside the gene matches. The CDR3 covers 15 residues. CDR3 in amino acids: CSVDGAGQGRNEQFF. CDR3 DNA sequence: TGCAGCGTTGATGGTGCGGGACAGGGGAGAAATGAGCAGTTCTTC.

The genes are TRBV28 and TRBJ2-5; 10 bases line up with TRBD2. The V gene end was trimmed by 10 bases and the J gene end by 5 bases; junction bases not matched to a gene: 10. Germline CDR1 reads MDHEN; CDR2 reads SYDVKM. The CDR3 length is 14 residues. The CDR3 region has the DNA TGTGCCACCCAGAAAGCGGGAGGGCCTGAGACCCAGTACTTC. Amino acids: CATQKAGGPETQYF. Looking up the rest from reference TRBV28 and TRBJ2-5 gives the full variable domain: DVKVTQSSRYLVKRTGEKVFLECVQDMDHENMFWYRQDPGLGLRLIYFSYDVKMKEKGDIPEGYSVSREKKERFSLILESASTNQTSMYLCATQKAGGPETQYFGPGTRLLVL.

J is TRBJ1-1 and V is TRBV2; unclear D gene. Germline CDR1 reads SNHLY; CDR2 reads FYNNEI. The CDR3 is 13 amino acids. The germline V and J ends were trimmed by 0 bases and 5 bases, with 7 bases remaining between them. CDR3 in amino acids: CASSEAPRTEAFF. For the CDR3, the DNA is TGTGCCAGCAGTGAAGCTCCCCGGACTGAAGCTTTCTTT.

Points on this clone: A far larger clone is a single base away, which makes a read error likely. This sample also contains other DNA sequences that code for the same CDR3. V gene TRBV6-5 combines with J gene TRBJ1-1, with unresolved D. Per the germline V gene, CDR1 is MNHEY and CDR2 is SVGAGI. The CDR3 runs 13 residues. In DNA, the CDR3 is TGTGCCAGCAGCACCGGCTTGAACACTGAGGCTTTCTTT. Translating it yields CASSTGLNTEAFF.

The genes are TRBV7-2 and TRBJ1-2, with 7 bases that match TRBD1. With V trimmed by 5 bases and J by 0 bases, 9 bases remained unmatched. The CDR3 has 16 residues. The germline V gene has CDR1 SGHTA and CDR2 FQGNSA. The CDR3 bases are TGTGCCAGCAGCATAAGAGGGGGCCGTACTAACTATGGCTACACCTTC. Translation: CASSIRGGRTNYGYTF.

This clone was detected ten times or more. Other DNA sequences from this sample encode an identical CDR3 as well. The chain uses TRBV29-1 and TRBJ2-7; tentatively, D is TRBD1 or TRBD2 (6 bases each). Trimming removed 3 bases from V and 7 bases from J, with 16 bases in between. Germline V lookup: CDR1 SQVTM, CDR2 ANQGSEA. The CDR3 extends over 13 amino acids. The CDR3 DNA sequence: TGCAGCGTTGACAGCACGGGGGCGGGGGAGCAGTACTTC. Residues: CSVDSTGAGEQYF.

The chain joins TRBV18 to TRBJ1-1, with D unclear. V shed 4 bases and J shed 3 bases, with 18 bases lying between them. Germline V gene data show CDR1 as KGHSH and CDR2 as LQKENI. The CDR3 totals 16 residues. The CDR3, as DNA: TGTGCCAGCTCACAAGATATAAAGGGAGGCCACACTGAAGCTTTCTTT. Encoded protein: CASSQDIKGGHTEAFF.

This rearrangement joins TRBV29-1 to TRBJ2-7; no clear D. The germline V and J ends were trimmed by 8 bases and 4 bases, with 15 bases remaining between them. The length of the CDR3 is 12 residues. Germline CDR1 and CDR2: SQVTM and ANQGSEA. As DNA, the CDR3 is TGCAGCATCAAGTTGGGGTCGTACGAGCAGTACTTC. Protein: CSIKLGSYEQYF.

DNA for the CDR3: TGTGCCAGCAGTTATGTCGGAGTTGAGCAGTTCTTC. Its translation: CASSYVGVEQFF. The chain has TRBV6-5 and TRBJ2-1; no definite D call. V was clipped by 3 bases and J by 9 bases, with 9 bases between them. Germline CDR1 and CDR2: MNHEY and SVGAGI. This CDR3 is built from 12 residues.

This chain connects TRBV2 to TRBJ1-5; the D gene is possibly TRBD1 (6 bases). The CDR3 consists of 15 residues. CDR1 SNHLY and CDR2 FYNNEI come from the germline V gene. V gave up 8 bases and J gave up 3 bases, with 17 bases separating them. CDR3: CASGLDSGINQPQHF. CDR3 coding DNA: TGTGCCAGCGGCCTGGACAGCGGGATCAATCAGCCCCAGCATTTT.

The chain combines TRBV30 with TRBJ2-2; 10 nucleotides agree with TRBD2. J lost 2 bases, V lost 0 bases, and 6 bases had no gene match. In germline, CDR1 is GTSNPN, CDR2 SVGIG (reference sequence). The CDR3 runs to 17 residues. The chain's CDR3 is CAWSVRSSGSNTGELFF. CDR3 nucleotides: TGTGCCTGGAGTGTACGGTCTAGCGGGAGTAACACCGGGGAGCTGTTTTTT.

This clone has a count of ten or more. The same CDR3 is also encoded by other DNA sequences in this sample. Written as DNA, the CDR3 is TGTGCCTGGGACCCGGGACAACCAAACCTAAACACCATATATTTT. It specifies CAWDPGQPNLNTIYF. This sequence joins TRBV30 and TRBJ1-3; D possibly corresponds to TRBD1 (6 bases). The V gene's germline CDR1 is GTSNPN and CDR2 SVGIG (reference sequence). V lost 5 bases and J 6 bases, leaving 20 bases between the germline ends. The CDR3 extends over 15 amino acids.